A single sample gave rise to the 23 T cell receptor beta chains below, sequenced in a study of cytomegalovirus exposure and HLA in healthy donors. 60 Vbeta and 13 Jbeta primers were used in PCR. The table came from immunoSEQ multiplex PCR; TCRdb's copy has only in-frame clones and leaves some out. Of around 210,000 clones in the sample, roughly 81% were seen once. The material sequenced was PBMCs. The receptors were gathered from a girl aged 2 to 9 in good health and CMV-seronegative.

The chain couples TRBV5-6 to TRBJ1-5; D remains unclear. This CDR3 spans 15 amino acids. CDR1 is SGHDT and CDR2 is YYEEEE in the germline V gene. Trimming stripped 2 bases from V and 1 base from J, with 10 bases between. For the CDR3, the DNA is TGTGCCAGCAGCTTAGGAGGGTTGAGCAATCAGCCCCAGCATTTT. Translation: CASSLGGLSNQPQHF.

The genes are TRBV13 and TRBJ1-3, with 7 bases identical to TRBD1. Germline CDR1 PRHDT, CDR2 FYEKMQ (reference sequence). The length of the CDR3 is 15 residues. J gave up 11 bases and V 5 bases, and 15 bases lay outside the gene matches. The DNA for the CDR3 is TGTGCCAGCAGCCCACCCCACCAGGGGGGAAGCCCCATATATTTT. Translating it yields CASSPPHQGGSPIYF.

The chain recombines TRBV19 with TRBJ2-1; TRBD2 agrees at 11 bases. J gave up 6 bases and V 5 bases, and 12 bases lay outside the gene matches. The CDR3 spans 17 residues. In germline, CDR1 is LNHDA, CDR2 SQIVND (reference sequence). The CDR3 bases are TGTGCCAGTAGTGCTAAACTAGCGGGAGTAAAAGGCAATGAGCAGTTCTTC. It encodes CASSAKLAGVKGNEQFF.

The sample holds one count of this clone. The rearrangement links TRBV19 to TRBJ2-3; TRBD2 matches 8 bases. Unmatched junction bases numbered 10, after V lost 10 bases and J lost 4 bases. The CDR3 consists of 14 residues. Germline-derived CDR1 and CDR2 are LNHDA and SQIVND (reference sequence). CDR3 sequence: CAITGTSFPDTQYF. The CDR3 bases are TGTGCCATTACCGGGACTAGTTTTCCAGATACGCAGTATTTT.

The rearrangement joins TRBV6-5 to TRBJ2-2, with D possibly being TRBD2 (7 bases). The germline CDR1 and CDR2 sequences are MNHEY and SVGAGI. V shed 6 bases and J shed 6 bases, with 8 bases lying between them. There are 12 residues in the CDR3. CDR3 DNA sequence: TGTGCCAGCAGCGGGGGGCCCGGGGAGCTGTTTTTT. Translation: CASSGGPGELFF.

This chain joins TRBV15 and TRBJ2-1; D is uncertain. CDR1 is LNHNV, CDR2 YYDKDF, per germline (reference sequence). V was clipped by 3 bases and J by 3 bases, with 6 bases between them. This CDR3 has 13 amino acids. This CDR3 is CATSSDFYNEQFF. The DNA of the CDR3 is TGTGCCACCAGCAGTGACTTCTACAATGAGCAGTTCTTC. Combining the CDR3 with reference TRBV15 and TRBJ2-1 gives the whole variable domain DAMVIQNPRYQVTQFGKPVTLSCSQTLNHNVMYWYQQKSSQAPKLLFHYYDKDFNNEADTPDNFQSRRPNTSFCFLDIRSPGLGDTAMYLCATSSDFYNEQFFGPGTRLTVL.

The rearrangement links TRBV4-2 to TRBJ2-4; D possibly corresponds to TRBD2 (5 bases). Germline values: CDR1 LGHNA, CDR2 YNFKEQ. This CDR3 contains 14 residues. V dropped 4 bases and J dropped 5 bases, with 12 bases sitting between them. CDR3 DNA: TGTGCCAGCAGCCCTCCTCGAGCGGAAAACATTCAGTACTTC. The encoded protein is CASSPPRAENIQYF.

The rearrangement uses TRBV4-2 and TRBJ2-5; 16 bases agree with TRBD2. The CDR3 loop spans 18 amino acids. CDR1 is LGHNA and CDR2 is YNFKEQ in the germline V gene. V lost 4 bases and J lost 2; bases outside the gene matches: 7. The chain's CDR3 is CASSPGTSGGVWQETQYF. DNA of the CDR3: TGTGCCAGCAGCCCTGGGACTAGCGGGGGGGTCTGGCAAGAGACCCAGTACTTC.

This sequence joins TRBV19 and TRBJ2-3; TRBD2 matches 9 bases. The ends lost 2 bases at V and 4 bases at J; junction bases unmatched: 7. From germline, CDR1 is LNHDA and CDR2 SQIVND (reference sequence). The CDR3 contains 16 residues. CDR3 bases: TGTGCCAGTAGTATAAAGGGCGGGAGGGGGGCAGATACGCAGTATTTT. Amino acid sequence: CASSIKGGRGADTQYF.

CDR3 loop: CASSLRTGNGYTF. CDR3 nucleotides: TGCGCCAGCAGCCTGCGGACAGGGAATGGCTACACCTTC. The chain carries TRBV4-1 and TRBJ1-2; the match to TRBD1 covers 8 bases. The CDR3 extends over 13 amino acids. Germline CDR1 reads MGHRA; CDR2 reads YSYEKL. V gave up 4 bases and J gave up 6 bases; unmatched junction bases: 4.

J is TRBJ2-7 and V is TRBV2, with TRBD1 as a possible D gene (6 bases). Germline loops: CDR1 SNHLY, CDR2 FYNNEI. The CDR3 length is 15 residues. Trimming removed 7 bases at V and 3 bases at J, with 19 bases between. The CDR3 DNA follows: TGTGCCAGCAAAGGGGGTCGGCAGGACGACTACGAGCAGTACTTC. As protein: CASKGGRQDDYEQYF.

V is TRBV10-1 and J is TRBJ2-1; a weak D match, TRBD2 (6 bases). CDR1 WNHNN and CDR2 SYGVQD come from the germline V gene (reference sequence). This CDR3 has 13 amino acids. Trimming cost V 8 bases and J 10 bases, with 18 bases left between them. DNA for the CDR3: TGCGCCAGCTCCGGGACTGCGAGGGGAGAGCAGTTCTTC. Translating gives CASSGTARGEQFF.

The V gene is TRBV6-1, the J gene TRBJ2-1; possibly TRBD1 for D (5 bases). Germline CDR1 reads MNHNS; CDR2 reads SASEGT. The length of the CDR3 is 14 residues. The ends were cut back, 0 bases at V and 4 bases at J, with 7 bases in the middle. DNA for the CDR3: TGTGCCAGCAGTGAAGCGCCAGGGTACAATGAGCAGTTCTTC. This gives the protein CASSEAPGYNEQFF.

V and J are TRBV6-5 and TRBJ1-6; D not certain. This CDR3 region has 13 residues. V was cut by 9 bases and J by 3 bases, with 9 bases left in between. The germline gives CDR1 MNHEY, CDR2 SVGAGI. CDR3 bases: TGTGCCAGTTCGGGATTCTATAATTCACCCCTCCACTTT. It is translated as CASSGFYNSPLHF.

The V call is TRBV2, the J call TRBJ2-3; 8 positions agree with TRBD2. V lost 6 bases and J lost 8; bases outside the gene matches: 7. The CDR3 length is 13 residues. Per the germline V gene, CDR1 is SNHLY and CDR2 is FYNNEI. CDR3 sequence: CASRGLGTGTQYF. The CDR3 coding sequence is TGTGCCAGCAGGGGACTAGGGACTGGTACGCAGTATTTT.

The V call is TRBV4-2, the J call TRBJ1-5; the D is unclear. The CDR3 consists of 15 residues. The germline CDR1 and CDR2 sequences are LGHNA and YNFKEQ. V dropped 0 bases and J dropped 7 bases, with 13 bases sitting between them. CDR3 in DNA: TGTGCCAGCAGCCAAGATGGGGAGGGATGGCAGCCCCAGCATTTT. It specifies CASSQDGEGWQPQHF.

This clone has a single count. The chain uses TRBV7-6 and TRBJ1-2; TRBD1 is a possible D gene (5 bases). V lost 3 bases and J lost 3, with 8 bases in between. This CDR3 region has 13 residues. The germline CDR1 and CDR2 sequences are SGHVS and FNYEAQ. This chain's CDR3 is CASSFGRDYGYTF. The CDR3 DNA reads TGTGCCAGCAGCTTTGGCAGGGACTATGGCTACACCTTC.

Comments on this clone: Different DNA sequences within this sample yield the same CDR3. The chain carries TRBV6-5 and TRBJ1-3, with TRBD1 as a possible D gene (6 bases). Trimming shortened V by 2 bases and J by 0 bases, and 8 bases separated the two germline ends. The CDR3 contains 15 residues. The germline V gene has CDR1 MNHEY and CDR2 SVGAGI. CDR3 loop: CASSYRGSSGNTIYF. The CDR3 DNA reads TGTGCCAGCAGTTACAGGGGGAGCTCTGGAAACACCATATATTTT.

This chain uses TRBV28 with TRBJ2-7, with D hard to call. Trimming took off 3 bases at V and 2 bases at J, with 8 bases between the two ends. Germline CDR1 MDHEN, CDR2 SYDVKM. The CDR3 is 13 amino acids. The CDR3 DNA reads TGTGCCAGCAGTTTGAGCTTCACCTACGAGCAGTACTTC. Protein product: CASSLSFTYEQYF.

The chain carries TRBV6-1 and TRBJ1-2; unclear D gene. This CDR3 has 16 residues. V gave up 1 base and J gave up 4 bases, with 16 bases separating them. Germline assignment: CDR1 MNHNS and CDR2 SASEGT. CDR3 amino acids: CASSEGLGFRGYGYTF. CDR3 in DNA: TGTGCCAGCAGTGAAGGGCTTGGTTTTCGGGGCTATGGCTACACCTTC.

The chain uses TRBV5-1 and TRBJ2-7, with 7 bases lining up with TRBD2. V trimming: 1 base; J trimming: 7 bases; junction bases outside the gene matches: 11. The CDR3 has 15 residues. The germline CDR1 and CDR2 sequences are SGHRS and YFSETQ. CDR3 loop: CASSLSAARGGEQYF. Written as DNA, the CDR3 is TGCGCCAGCAGCTTGTCGGCGGCGCGGGGAGGGGAGCAGTACTTC.

The chain links TRBV5-6 to TRBJ2-5, with TRBD2 identical over 11 bases. The DNA matches TRBJ2-7 better at its end, which makes the J call doubtful. The germline V gene encodes CDR1 SGHDT and CDR2 YYEEEE. The CDR3 totals 15 residues. For the CDR3, the DNA is TGTGCCAGCAGCTTGTATGGACTAGCGGGCTACGAGCAGTACTTC. This gives the protein CASSLYGLAGYEQYF.

The gene calls are TRBV5-1 and TRBJ2-7, with D perhaps TRBD1 (6 bases). V was shortened by 0 bases and J by 2 bases, with 12 bases between the two germline ends. The CDR3 has 15 amino acids. Germline assignment: CDR1 SGHRS and CDR2 YFSETQ. Here the CDR3 DNA reads TGCGCCAGCAGCTTGGAGGACAGAGCGGCCTACGAGCAGTACTTC. It encodes CASSLEDRAAYEQYF.